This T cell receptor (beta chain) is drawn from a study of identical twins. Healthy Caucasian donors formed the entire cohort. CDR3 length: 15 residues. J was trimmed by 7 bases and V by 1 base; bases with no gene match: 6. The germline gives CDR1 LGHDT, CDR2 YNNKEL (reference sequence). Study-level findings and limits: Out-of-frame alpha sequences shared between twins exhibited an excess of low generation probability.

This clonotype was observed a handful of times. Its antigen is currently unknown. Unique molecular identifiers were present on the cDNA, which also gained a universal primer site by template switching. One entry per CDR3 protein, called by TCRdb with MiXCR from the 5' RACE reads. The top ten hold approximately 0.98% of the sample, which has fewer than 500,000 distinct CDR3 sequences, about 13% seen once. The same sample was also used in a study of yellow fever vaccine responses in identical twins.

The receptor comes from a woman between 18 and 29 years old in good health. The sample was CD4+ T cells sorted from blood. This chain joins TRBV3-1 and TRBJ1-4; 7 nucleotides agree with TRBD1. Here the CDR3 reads CASSQGRTGFEKLFF. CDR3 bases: TGTGCCAGCAGCCAAGGGCGGACAGGCTTTGAAAAACTGTTTTTT.